This passage covers 18 T cell receptor beta chains from one sample sequenced in a study of shared clonotypes between healthy human individuals. Terminally differentiated effector memory CD45RA+ cells were excluded from the naive CD8 cells, which were CD45RO-negative and positively selected for CCR7. Only in-frame clones appear in the TCRdb table, and some are missing; sequencing was by immunoSEQ multiplex PCR. The data show about 2.1 million clones, 90% to 95% seen once. Sequenced: naive CD8+ T cells from PBMCs. The receptor source for this set is a man between 18 and 35 years old in good health. Some clones in this sample may be carry-over from other donors' samples.

This sequence joins TRBV6-6 and TRBJ1-1; D gene uncertain. This CDR3 region has 15 residues. The germline gives CDR1 MNHNY, CDR2 SVGAGI (reference sequence). With 5 bases removed from V and 1 base from J, the gap between germline ends came to 14 bases. CDR3 sequence: CASSRVVRTNTEAFF. The CDR3 DNA is TGTGCCAGCAGTAGGGTGGTGCGGACGAACACTGAAGCTTTCTTT.

V gene TRBV5-6 combines with J gene TRBJ1-2; no clear D gene. CDR3 length equals 17 residues. CDR1 is SGHDT and CDR2 is YYEEEE in the germline V gene. V dropped 0 bases and J dropped 0 bases, with 15 bases sitting between them. CDR3 region: CASSLAADIAANYGYTF. CDR3 nucleotide sequence: TGTGCCAGCAGCTTGGCGGCAGACATAGCAGCTAACTATGGCTACACCTTC.

The V and J genes are TRBV19 and TRBJ2-1; D may be TRBD2 (5 bases). Trimming left V 7 bases short and J 6 bases short, with 16 bases between. The CDR3 covers 14 residues. Germline values: CDR1 LNHDA, CDR2 SQIVND (reference sequence). The CDR3 sequence: CASNGWEPTNEQFF. As DNA, the CDR3 is TGTGCCAGTAATGGATGGGAGCCTACCAATGAGCAGTTCTTC.

This clone has a single count. This chain's CDR3 is CASSLSLRGSGDYNEQFF. The CDR3 nucleotides read TGTGCCAGCAGTTTATCTCTGCGGGGTAGCGGGGACTACAATGAGCAGTTCTTC. The rearrangement joins TRBV27 to TRBJ2-1, with 8 bases fitting TRBD2. J gave up 3 bases and V 0 bases, and 10 bases lay outside the gene matches. Per germline, CDR1 MNHEY and CDR2 SMNVEV (reference sequence). CDR3 length: 18 amino acids.

This chain links TRBV13 with TRBJ2-1, with 7 bases lining up with TRBD1. CDR1 and CDR2 from the germline V gene are PRHDT and FYEKMQ (reference sequence). The CDR3 extends over 15 amino acids. Trimming removed 6 bases from V and 8 bases from J; junction bases left unmatched: 13. The CDR3 sequence: CASRLTGRGFYEQFF. Here the CDR3 DNA reads TGTGCCAGCAGACTGACAGGGAGAGGTTTTTATGAGCAGTTCTTC. Variable domain in full (rest from reference TRBV13 and TRBJ2-1): AAGVIQSPRHLIKEKRETATLKCYPIPRHDTVYWYQQGPGQDPQFLISFYEKMQSDKGSIPDRFSAQQFSDYHSELNMSSLELGDSALYFCASRLTGRGFYEQFFGPGTRLTVL.

CDR3 nucleotides: TGTGCCAGCAGTTTCCCCGGGACTAGCACCACCTACTCCTACAATGAGCAGTTCTTC. It specifies CASSFPGTSTTYSYNEQFF. V and J are TRBV7-9 and TRBJ2-1; 9 bases line up with TRBD2. V shed 6 bases, J shed 0 bases, and the junction held 15 bases outside the gene matches. The CDR3 runs 19 residues. The germline V gene has CDR1 SEHNR and CDR2 FQNEAQ (reference sequence).

This chain joins TRBV27 and TRBJ1-5; weak D call: TRBD1 (5 bases). Germline CDR1 reads MNHEY; CDR2 reads SMNVEV (reference sequence). The CDR3 length is 15 residues. V lost 2 bases to trimming and J lost 6 bases, with 14 bases between them. CDR3 loop: CASSLGPGWVQPQHF. The CDR3 bases are TGTGCCAGCAGTTTAGGCCCAGGGTGGGTTCAGCCCCAGCATTTT.

Only one count was recorded for this clone. Other DNA sequences in the sample encode the same CDR3. The chain is built from TRBV9 and TRBJ2-1, with D possibly matching TRBD2 (5 bases). This CDR3 comprises 15 residues. V lost 0 bases and J 4 bases, leaving 11 bases between the germline ends. The germline V gene encodes CDR1 SGDLS and CDR2 YYNGEE. The CDR3 loop reads CASSVGLAEYNEQFF. The CDR3, as DNA: TGTGCCAGCAGCGTAGGCCTAGCCGAGTACAATGAGCAGTTCTTC.

This rearrangement joins TRBV4-1 to TRBJ2-7; D is tentatively TRBD1 or TRBD2 (6 bases each). V shed 0 bases and J shed 3 bases, with 15 bases lying between them. The germline CDR1 and CDR2 sequences are MGHRA and YSYEKL. The CDR3 is 16 amino acids. The CDR3 here is CASSQDGGLGYYEQYF. Written as DNA, the CDR3 is TGCGCCAGCAGCCAAGACGGGGGCCTGGGGTACTACGAGCAGTACTTC.

This chain connects TRBV4-1 to TRBJ2-7, with D maybe TRBD2 (6 bases). This CDR3 region has 19 residues. V lost 4 bases, J lost 0 bases, and 25 bases lay in between. Germline assignment: CDR1 MGHRA and CDR2 YSYEKL. CDR3 DNA: TGCGCCAGCAGCCCCCCGGGTAGCGGTTCCTATTCCAGCTCCTACGAGCAGTACTTC. This codes for CASSPPGSGSYSSSYEQYF.

In regard to this clone: Other DNA sequences in the same sample also yield this CDR3. The rearrangement uses TRBV13 and TRBJ2-1; D call uncertain. Germline CDR1 reads PRHDT; CDR2 reads FYEKMQ (reference sequence). V lost 0 bases and J lost 1, with 7 bases in between. The CDR3 is 15 residues long. CDR3 residues: CASSLGRGSYNEQFF. CDR3 in DNA: TGTGCCAGCAGCTTAGGCCGAGGTTCCTACAATGAGCAGTTCTTC. Based on the CDR3 plus reference TRBV13 and TRBJ2-1, the full variable domain is AAGVIQSPRHLIKEKRETATLKCYPIPRHDTVYWYQQGPGQDPQFLISFYEKMQSDKGSIPDRFSAQQFSDYHSELNMSSLELGDSALYFCASSLGRGSYNEQFFGPGTRLTVL.

This chain links TRBV28 with TRBJ2-2, with no clear D. Trimming removed 6 bases from V and 0 bases from J, with 11 bases in between. Per germline, CDR1 MDHEN and CDR2 SYDVKM. This CDR3 contains 15 residues. The CDR3 coding sequence is TGTGCCAGCAGCCCGCTCCACGCGAACACCGGGGAGCTGTTTTTT. Translation: CASSPLHANTGELFF. Complete variable domain (other parts from reference TRBV28 and TRBJ2-2): DVKVTQSSRYLVKRTGEKVFLECVQDMDHENMFWYRQDPGLGLRLIYFSYDVKMKEKGDIPEGYSVSREKKERFSLILESASTNQTSMYLCASSPLHANTGELFFGEGSRLTVL.

This sequence joins TRBV2 and TRBJ1-1, with 7 bases that match TRBD1. Germline CDR1 and CDR2: SNHLY and FYNNEI. The V gene end was trimmed by 7 bases and the J gene end by 5 bases; junction bases not matched to a gene: 16. The CDR3 runs 16 residues. CDR3 region: CASKDADRALRTEAFF. The CDR3 DNA reads TGTGCCAGCAAGGATGCAGACAGGGCTCTTAGGACTGAAGCTTTCTTT.

This chain links TRBV7-2 with TRBJ2-7, with 9 bases matching TRBD2. V shed 2 bases and J 4 bases; nucleotides not matched to a gene: 6. Germline V CDR1 and CDR2: SGHTA, FQGNSA. CDR3 length equals 15 residues. The CDR3 DNA sequence: TGTGCCAGCAGCTTATTAGCGGGAGAAGGTTACGAGCAGTACTTC. This translates into CASSLLAGEGYEQYF.

The CDR3 region has the DNA TGTGCCAGCAGGCCCCTAGGGACAGGGGGGTCGGAGACCCAGTACTTC. Residues: CASRPLGTGGSETQYF. The J gene is TRBJ2-5, the V gene TRBV27; TRBD1 agrees at 11 bases. Germline V lookup: CDR1 MNHEY, CDR2 SMNVEV (reference sequence). Trimming removed 6 bases from V and 5 bases from J; junction bases left unmatched: 11. This CDR3 comprises 16 residues.

This clone was seen a handful of times. The J gene is TRBJ2-2, the V gene TRBV4-2, with D unclear. CDR1 LGHNA and CDR2 YNFKEQ come from the germline V gene. The V gene lost 0 bases and the J gene lost 8 bases, with 7 bases spanning the gap. This CDR3 spans 13 amino acids. In DNA, the CDR3 is TGTGCCAGCAGCCAAGATGCCAGAGGGGAGCTGTTTTTT. It codes for CASSQDARGELFF.

The chain is built from TRBV15 and TRBJ2-5; 8 bases are shared with TRBD1. CDR1 is LNHNV, CDR2 YYDKDF, per germline (reference sequence). Germline trimming cut 3 bases from V and 2 bases from J; bases unmatched to any gene: 5. This CDR3 spans 15 amino acids. The CDR3 loop reads CATSRTGVPQETQYF. CDR3 coding DNA: TGTGCCACCAGCAGGACAGGGGTCCCACAAGAGACCCAGTACTTC.

CDR3 nucleotides: TGCGCCAGCAGCCAAGAAAGCGGGACGAGCTACAATGAGCAGTTCTTC. This encodes CASSQESGTSYNEQFF. This chain joins TRBV4-3 and TRBJ2-1; 7 bases align to TRBD2. This CDR3 comprises 16 residues. Germline trimming cut 0 bases from V and 3 bases from J; bases unmatched to any gene: 5. Germline loops: CDR1 LGHNA, CDR2 YSLEER.